The text below deals with one TCR beta chain. Its antigen is not identified. A junction end diverges from the germline sequence, so it may reflect a read error. The authors reverse transcribed all of the isolated RNA, so sequencing captured expressed TCRB transcripts. The method was immunoSEQ multiplex PCR; TCRdb's version includes in-frame clones alone and lacks a portion of them. The data show 450,000 to 600,000 clones, about 32% seen once. This CDR3 comprises 19 residues. Germline V gene sequence: CDR1 SSHAT, CDR2 FNYEAQ (reference sequence). This entry is derived from a study of beta chain features in type 1 diabetes. Findings of the study overall: PCR might pick shorter templates more often, in the same way for patients and controls.

The chain links TRBV7-7 to TRBJ2-6; 8 nucleotides match TRBD1. The source material was naive CD4+ T cells from blood. The receptor's source is a man between 18 and 35 years old in good health. Written as DNA, the CDR3 is TGTGCTAGCAGCTTAGTCGTAGGACAGGGTAACTCTGGGGCCAACGTCCTGACTTTC. Translated: CASSLVVGQGNSGANVLTF.